The clone carrying this TCR beta chain was seen a few times. Its antigen is undetermined. Trimming took off 3 bases at V and 4 bases at J, with 6 bases between the two ends. This CDR3 region has 13 residues. CDR1 MDHEN and CDR2 SYDVKM come from the germline V gene. The data originate from a study of T-cell reconstitution after alpha-beta-depleted transplantation in children. The study, taken as a whole, reports: About two months after transplant, alpha-beta T cells reportedly came from several hundred expanded graft clones. TCRbeta diversity was high at day 60 in some patients (a result of surviving recipient T cells and thymic progenitors). Fresh T-cell production supplied most of the T-cell counts and diversity seen one year after transplant.

Researchers prepared the TCRbeta library using unique molecular identifiers, the study reports. TCRdb reprocessed the PCR reads with MiXCR, giving one entry per CDR3 protein. Of about a million distinct CDR3 sequences listed, about 29% are singletons. The chain uses TRBV28 and TRBJ1-4; no clear D. This clonotype originated in a boy younger than two who had a stem cell transplant for SCID, so the T cells may come from the graft donor. Sequencing was performed on PBMCs, mostly from graft donor cells, taken 360 days after TCRalphabeta/CD19-depleted stem cell transplant. The CDR3 DNA reads as TGTGCCAGCAGTTTCAACCTTAATGAAAAACTGTTTTTT. As protein: CASSFNLNEKLFF.